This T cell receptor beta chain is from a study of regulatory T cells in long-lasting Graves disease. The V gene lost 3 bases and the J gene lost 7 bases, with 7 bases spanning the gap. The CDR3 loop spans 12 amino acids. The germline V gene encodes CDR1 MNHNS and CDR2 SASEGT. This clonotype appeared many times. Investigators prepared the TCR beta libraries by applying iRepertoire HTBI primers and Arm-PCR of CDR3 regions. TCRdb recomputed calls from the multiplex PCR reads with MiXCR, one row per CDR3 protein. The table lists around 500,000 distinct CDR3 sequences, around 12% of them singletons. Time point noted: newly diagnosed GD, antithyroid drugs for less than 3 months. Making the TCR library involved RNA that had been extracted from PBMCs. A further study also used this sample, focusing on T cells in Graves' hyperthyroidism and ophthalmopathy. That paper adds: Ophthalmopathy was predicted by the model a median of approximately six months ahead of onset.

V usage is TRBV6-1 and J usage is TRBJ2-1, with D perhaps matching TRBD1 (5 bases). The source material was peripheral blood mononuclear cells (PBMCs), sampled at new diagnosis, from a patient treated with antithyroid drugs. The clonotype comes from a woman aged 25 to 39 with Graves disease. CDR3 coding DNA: TGTGCCAGCAGTGAGAAGGGGAATGAGCAGTTCTTC. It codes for CASSEKGNEQFF.